Included here is one TCR beta chain sequence, with context. Germline V gene sequence: CDR1 MNHEY, CDR2 SVGAGI. V lost 7 bases and J 4 bases, leaving 15 bases between the germline ends. CDR3 length: 14 amino acids. This sample is part of a study of blood T cell repertoires in COVID-19. The repertoire was sequenced with immunoSEQ multiplex PCR; TCRdb's copy has only in-frame clones and lacks some. The data hold hundreds of thousands of clones, with 75% to 90% observed a single time. This chain connects TRBV6-5 to TRBJ2-3, with D maybe TRBD2 (7 bases). The material sequenced was peripheral blood. The source is a woman aged 18-35 years with acute or convalescent COVID-19. The CDR3 here is CASNKGGAADTQYF. In DNA form, the CDR3 reads TGTGCCAGCAATAAAGGGGGGGCCGCAGATACGCAGTATTTT.